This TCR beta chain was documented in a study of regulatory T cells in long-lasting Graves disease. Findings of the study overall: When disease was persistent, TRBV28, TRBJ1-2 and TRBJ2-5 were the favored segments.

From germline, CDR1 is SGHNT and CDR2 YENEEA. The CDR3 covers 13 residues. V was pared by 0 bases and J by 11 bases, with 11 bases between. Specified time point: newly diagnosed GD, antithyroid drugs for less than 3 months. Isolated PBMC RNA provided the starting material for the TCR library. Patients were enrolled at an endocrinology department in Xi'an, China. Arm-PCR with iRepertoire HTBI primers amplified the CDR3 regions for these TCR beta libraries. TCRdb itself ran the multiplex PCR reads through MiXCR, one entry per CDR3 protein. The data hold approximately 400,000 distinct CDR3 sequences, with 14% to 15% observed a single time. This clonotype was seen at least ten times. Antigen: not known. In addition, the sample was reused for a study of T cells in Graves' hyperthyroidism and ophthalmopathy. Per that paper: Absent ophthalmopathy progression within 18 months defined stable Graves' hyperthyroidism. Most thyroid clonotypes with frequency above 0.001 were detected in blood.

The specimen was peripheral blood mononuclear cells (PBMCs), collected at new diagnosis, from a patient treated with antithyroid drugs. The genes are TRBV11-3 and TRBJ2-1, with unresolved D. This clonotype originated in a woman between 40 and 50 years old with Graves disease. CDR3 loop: CASSLDEDWKQFF. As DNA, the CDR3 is TGTGCCAGCAGCTTAGATGAAGACTGGAAGCAGTTCTTC.